This entry features one TCR beta chain sequence. Germline assignment: CDR1 MNHEY and CDR2 SMNVEV (reference sequence). The CDR3 loop spans 18 amino acids. With V trimmed by 6 bases and J by 0 bases, 6 bases remained unmatched. This entry is derived from a study of blood T cell repertoires in COVID-19. Data came from immunoSEQ multiplex PCR; TCRdb stores just in-frame clones and leaves some out. The data contain roughly 290,000 clones, around 87% of them singletons. Sequencing used PBMCs or T cells enriched from blood (not recorded which). This receptor was taken from a woman under 30 with acute COVID-19. The chain links TRBV27 to TRBJ2-3; TRBD2 agrees at 16 bases. CDR3 bases: TGTGCCAGCAGCCCGGGACTAGCGGGAGGGCGGAGCACAGATACGCAGTATTTT. Translated, it gives CASSPGLAGGRSTDTQYF.